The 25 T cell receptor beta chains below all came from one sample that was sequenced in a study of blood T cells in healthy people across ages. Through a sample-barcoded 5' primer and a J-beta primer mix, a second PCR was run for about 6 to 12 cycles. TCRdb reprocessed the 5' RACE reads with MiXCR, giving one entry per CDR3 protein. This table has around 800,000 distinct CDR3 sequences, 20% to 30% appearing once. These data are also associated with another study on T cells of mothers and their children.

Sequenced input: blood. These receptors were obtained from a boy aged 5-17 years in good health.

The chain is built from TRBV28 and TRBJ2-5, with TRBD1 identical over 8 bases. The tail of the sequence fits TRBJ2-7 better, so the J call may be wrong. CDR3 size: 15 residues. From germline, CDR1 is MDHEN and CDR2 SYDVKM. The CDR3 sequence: CASSSATGAPSEQYF. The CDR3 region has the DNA TGTGCCAGCAGTTCTGCGACAGGGGCCCCCTCCGAGCAGTACTTC.

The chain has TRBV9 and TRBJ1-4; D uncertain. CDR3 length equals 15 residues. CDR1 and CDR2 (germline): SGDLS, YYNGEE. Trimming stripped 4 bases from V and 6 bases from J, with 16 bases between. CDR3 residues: CASSPEYAGDEKLFF. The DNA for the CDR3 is TGTGCCAGCAGCCCCGAGTACGCCGGGGATGAAAAACTGTTTTTT.

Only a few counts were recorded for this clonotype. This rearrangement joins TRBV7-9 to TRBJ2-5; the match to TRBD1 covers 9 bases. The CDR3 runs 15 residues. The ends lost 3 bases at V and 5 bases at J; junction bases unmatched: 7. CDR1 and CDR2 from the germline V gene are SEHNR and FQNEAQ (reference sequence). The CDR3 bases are TGTGCCAGCAGCTTGGGTAGAGGACAGGGGGAGACCCAGTACTTC. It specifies CASSLGRGQGETQYF.

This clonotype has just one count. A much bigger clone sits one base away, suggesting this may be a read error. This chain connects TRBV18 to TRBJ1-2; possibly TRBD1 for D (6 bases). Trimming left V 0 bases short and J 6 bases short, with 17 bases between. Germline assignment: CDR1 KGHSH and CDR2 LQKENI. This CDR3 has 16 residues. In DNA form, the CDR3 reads TGTGCCAGCTCACCACCGGTGGTCAGGGGTGAGAATGGCTACACCTTC. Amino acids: CASSPPVVRGENGYTF.

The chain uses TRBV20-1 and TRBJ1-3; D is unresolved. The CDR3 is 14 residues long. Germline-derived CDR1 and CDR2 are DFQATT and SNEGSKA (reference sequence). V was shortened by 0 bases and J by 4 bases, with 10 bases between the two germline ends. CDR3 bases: TGCAGTGCTAGAGATTTAGGGTTGGGAAACACCATATATTTT. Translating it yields CSARDLGLGNTIYF.

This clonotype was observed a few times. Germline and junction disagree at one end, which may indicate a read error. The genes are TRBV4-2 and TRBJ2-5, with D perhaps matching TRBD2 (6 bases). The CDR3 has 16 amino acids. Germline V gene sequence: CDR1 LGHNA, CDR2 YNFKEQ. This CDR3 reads CASSHSGPAGEETQYF. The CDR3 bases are TGTGCCAGCAGCCACAGCGGGCCGGCTGGCGAAGAGACTCAGTACTTC.

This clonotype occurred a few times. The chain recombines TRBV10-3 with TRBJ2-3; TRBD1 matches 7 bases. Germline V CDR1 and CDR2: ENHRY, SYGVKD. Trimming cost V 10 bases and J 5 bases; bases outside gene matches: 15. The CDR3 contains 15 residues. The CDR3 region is CATRKVDRVGDTQYF. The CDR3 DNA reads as TGTGCCACGAGAAAGGTCGACAGGGTTGGAGATACGCAGTATTTT.

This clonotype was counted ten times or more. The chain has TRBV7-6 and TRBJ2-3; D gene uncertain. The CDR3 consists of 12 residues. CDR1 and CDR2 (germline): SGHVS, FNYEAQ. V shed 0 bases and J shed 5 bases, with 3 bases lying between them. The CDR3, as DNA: TGTGCCAGCAGCTTAGCTGTAGATACGCAGTATTTT. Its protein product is CASSLAVDTQYF.

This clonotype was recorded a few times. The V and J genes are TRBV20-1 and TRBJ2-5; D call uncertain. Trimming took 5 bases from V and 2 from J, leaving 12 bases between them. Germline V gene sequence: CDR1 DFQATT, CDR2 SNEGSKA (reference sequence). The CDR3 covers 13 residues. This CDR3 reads CSAGRSLQETQYF. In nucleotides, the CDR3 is TGCAGTGCTGGGCGGAGCCTGCAAGAGACCCAGTACTTC.

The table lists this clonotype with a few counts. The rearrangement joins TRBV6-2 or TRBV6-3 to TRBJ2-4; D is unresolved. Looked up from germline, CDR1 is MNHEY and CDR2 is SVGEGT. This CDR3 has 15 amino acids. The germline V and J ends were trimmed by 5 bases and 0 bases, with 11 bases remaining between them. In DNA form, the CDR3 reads TGTGCCAGCAGTGCCCTGGTACTAGCCAAAAACATTCAGTACTTC. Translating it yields CASSALVLAKNIQYF.

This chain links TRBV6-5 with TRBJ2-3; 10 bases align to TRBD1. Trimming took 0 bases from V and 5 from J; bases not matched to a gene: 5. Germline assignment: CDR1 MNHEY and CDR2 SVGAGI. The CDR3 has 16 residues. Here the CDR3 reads CASSYSGGQGKDTQYF. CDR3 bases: TGTGCCAGCAGTTACTCGGGGGGACAGGGGAAAGATACGCAGTATTTT.

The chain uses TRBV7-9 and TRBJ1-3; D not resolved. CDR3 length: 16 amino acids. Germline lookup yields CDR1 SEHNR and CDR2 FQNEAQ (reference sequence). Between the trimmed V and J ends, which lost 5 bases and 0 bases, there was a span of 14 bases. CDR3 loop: CASSPPGSLSGNTIYF. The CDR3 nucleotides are TGTGCCAGCAGCCCACCCGGCAGCCTCTCTGGAAACACCATATATTTT.

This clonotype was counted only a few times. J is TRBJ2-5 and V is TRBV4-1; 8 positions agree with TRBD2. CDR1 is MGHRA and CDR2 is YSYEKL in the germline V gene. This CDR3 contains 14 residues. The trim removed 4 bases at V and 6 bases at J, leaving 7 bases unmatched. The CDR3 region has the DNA TGCGCCAGCAGCCTCATCCAGCGGGGGAAGACCCAGTACTTC. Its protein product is CASSLIQRGKTQYF.

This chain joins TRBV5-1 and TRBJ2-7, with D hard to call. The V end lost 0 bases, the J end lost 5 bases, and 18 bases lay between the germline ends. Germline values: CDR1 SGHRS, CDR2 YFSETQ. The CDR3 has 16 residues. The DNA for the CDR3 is TGCGCCAGCAGCTTGGGTGTGACGGGTGGGTTGGACGAGCAGTACTTC. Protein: CASSLGVTGGLDEQYF.

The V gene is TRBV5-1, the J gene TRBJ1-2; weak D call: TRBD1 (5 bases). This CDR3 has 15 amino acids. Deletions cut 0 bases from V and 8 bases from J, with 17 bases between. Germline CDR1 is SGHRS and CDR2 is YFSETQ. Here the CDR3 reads CASSLGDSGPGGYTF. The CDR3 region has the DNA TGCGCCAGCAGCTTGGGGGACTCGGGCCCAGGAGGCTACACCTTC.

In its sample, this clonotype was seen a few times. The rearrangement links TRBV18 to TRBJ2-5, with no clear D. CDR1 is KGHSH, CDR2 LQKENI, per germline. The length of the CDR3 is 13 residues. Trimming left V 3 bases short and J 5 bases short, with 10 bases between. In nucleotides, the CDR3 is TGTGCCAGCTCACCTATCAACGGGGAGACCCAGTACTTC. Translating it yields CASSPINGETQYF. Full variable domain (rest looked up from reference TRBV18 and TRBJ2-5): NAGVMQNPRHLVRRRGQEARLRCSPMKGHSHVYWYRQLPEEGLKFMVYLQKENIIDESGMPKERFSAEFPKEGPSILRIQQVVRGDSAAYFCASSPINGETQYFGPGTRLLVL.

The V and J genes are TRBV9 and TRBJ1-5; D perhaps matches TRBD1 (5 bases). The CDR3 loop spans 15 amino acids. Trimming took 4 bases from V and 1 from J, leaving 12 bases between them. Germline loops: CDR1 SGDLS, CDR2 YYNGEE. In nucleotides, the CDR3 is TGTGCCAGCAGCTCAACCGGGGCGAGCAATCAGCCCCAGCATTTT. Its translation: CASSSTGASNQPQHF.

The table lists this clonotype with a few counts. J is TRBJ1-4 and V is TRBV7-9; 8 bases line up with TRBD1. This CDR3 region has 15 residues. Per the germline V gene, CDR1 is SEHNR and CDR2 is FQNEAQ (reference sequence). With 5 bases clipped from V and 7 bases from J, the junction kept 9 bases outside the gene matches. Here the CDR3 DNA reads TGTGCCAGCAGCCTCCCCGGGACAGGTGGTGAAAAACTGTTTTTT. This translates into CASSLPGTGGEKLFF.

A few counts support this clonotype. The CDR3 reads CSARDPTAPTDTQYF. The CDR3, as DNA: TGCAGTGCTAGAGATCCGACAGCCCCCACAGATACGCAGTATTTT. The gene calls are TRBV20-1 and TRBJ2-3; D may be TRBD1 (5 bases). The V and J ends lost 0 bases and 2 bases respectively, with 12 bases between them. The CDR3 is 15 amino acids. Germline CDR1 is DFQATT and CDR2 is SNEGSKA (reference sequence).

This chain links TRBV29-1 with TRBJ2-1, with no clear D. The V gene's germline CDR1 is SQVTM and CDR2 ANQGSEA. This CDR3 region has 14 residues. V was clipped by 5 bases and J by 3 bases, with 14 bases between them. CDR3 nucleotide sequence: TGCAGCGTTCCCCTCATAAAGGACTACAATGAGCAGTTCTTC. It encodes CSVPLIKDYNEQFF.

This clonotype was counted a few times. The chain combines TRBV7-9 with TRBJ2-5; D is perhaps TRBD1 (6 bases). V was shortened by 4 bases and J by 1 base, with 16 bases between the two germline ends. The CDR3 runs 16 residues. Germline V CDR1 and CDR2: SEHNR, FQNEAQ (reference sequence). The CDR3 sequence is CASSSVGKGGQETQYF. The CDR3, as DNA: TGTGCCAGCAGCTCCGTCGGGAAAGGGGGCCAAGAGACCCAGTACTTC.

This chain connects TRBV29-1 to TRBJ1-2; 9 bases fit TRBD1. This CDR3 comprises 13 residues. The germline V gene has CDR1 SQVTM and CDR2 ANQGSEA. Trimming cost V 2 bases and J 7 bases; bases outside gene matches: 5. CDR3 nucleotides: TGCAGCGTTGAATCCGGGACAGGGCTTGGCTACACCTTC. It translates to CSVESGTGLGYTF. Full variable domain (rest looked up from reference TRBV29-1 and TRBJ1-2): SAVISQKPSRDICQRGTSLTIQCQVDSQVTMMFWYRQQPGQSLTLIATANQGSEATYESGFVIDKFPISRPNLTFSTLTVSNMSPEDSSIYLCSVESGTGLGYTFGSGTRLTVV.

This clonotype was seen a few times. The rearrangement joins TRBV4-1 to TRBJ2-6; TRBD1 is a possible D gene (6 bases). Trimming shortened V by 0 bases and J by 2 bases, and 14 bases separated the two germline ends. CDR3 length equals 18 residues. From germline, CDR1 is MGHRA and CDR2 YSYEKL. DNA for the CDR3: TGCGCCAGCAGCCAAGATGGGCAGGGGAGAGCTGGGGCCAACGTCCTGACTTTC. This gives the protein CASSQDGQGRAGANVLTF.

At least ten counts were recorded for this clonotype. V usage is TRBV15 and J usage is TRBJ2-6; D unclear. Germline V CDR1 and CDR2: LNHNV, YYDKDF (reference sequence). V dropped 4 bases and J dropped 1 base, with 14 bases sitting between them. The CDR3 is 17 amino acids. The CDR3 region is CATSNPYPGSGANVLTF. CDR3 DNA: TGTGCCACCAGCAATCCTTACCCAGGTTCTGGGGCCAACGTCCTGACTTTC.

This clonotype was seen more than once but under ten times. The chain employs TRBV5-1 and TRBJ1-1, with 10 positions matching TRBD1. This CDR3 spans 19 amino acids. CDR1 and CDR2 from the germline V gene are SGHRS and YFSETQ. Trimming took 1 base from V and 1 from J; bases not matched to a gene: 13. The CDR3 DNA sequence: TGCGCCAGCAGCTTGAGGGAGGCCATCCGGGACAGGGGGAACACTGAAGCTTTCTTT. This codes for CASSLREAIRDRGNTEAFF.